Below are 4 T cell receptor beta chains sequenced from a single sample in a study of blood T cell repertoires in COVID-19. Sequencing used immunoSEQ multiplex PCR; TCRdb keeps in-frame clones, though not all of them. Of roughly 120,000 clones listed, around 77% are singletons. Sequenced material: peripheral blood. All receptors come from a human donor in a cohort sampled during active COVID-19.

This clone was seen more than once but under ten times. The gene calls are TRBV27 and TRBJ2-3; TRBD2 aligns across 7 bases. V was pared by 3 bases and J by 1 base, with 7 bases of the junction left unmatched. From germline, CDR1 is MNHEY and CDR2 SMNVEV (reference sequence). CDR3 length equals 16 residues. CDR3 sequence reads: CASSFVGRGGTDTQYF. The CDR3 DNA is TGTGCCAGCAGTTTTGTTGGGAGGGGTGGCACAGATACGCAGTATTTT.

The V gene is TRBV2, the J gene TRBJ2-7; 8 nucleotides agree with TRBD1. J gave up 3 bases and V 6 bases, and 7 bases lay outside the gene matches. The CDR3 runs to 14 residues. Germline V CDR1 and CDR2: SNHLY, FYNNEI. CDR3 in DNA: TGTGCCAGCAGGGACAGGGCGAGCGGCTACGAGCAGTACTTC. Residues: CASRDRASGYEQYF.

The rearrangement joins TRBV2 to TRBJ2-6; 9 bases match TRBD1. The V segment lost 8 bases and the J segment 4 bases; nucleotides outside the gene matches: 9. Looked up from germline, CDR1 is SNHLY and CDR2 is FYNNEI. The CDR3 has 16 residues. The CDR3, as DNA: TGTGCCAGCGGCCTGGGGACAGGGCTGGGGGCCAACGTCCTGACTTTC. It yields the protein CASGLGTGLGANVLTF. Supplemented by reference TRBV2 and TRBJ2-6, the full variable domain reads EPEVTQTPSHQVTQMGQEVILRCVPISNHLYFYWYRQILGQKVEFLVSFYNNEISEKSEIFDDQFSVERPDGSNFTLKIRSTKLEDSAMYFCASGLGTGLGANVLTFGAGSRLTVL.

The rearrangement joins TRBV4-1 to TRBJ2-7, with D perhaps matching TRBD2 (5 bases). CDR3 length: 14 amino acids. V was cut by 3 bases and J by 4 bases, with 13 bases left in between. Per germline, CDR1 MGHRA and CDR2 YSYEKL. CDR3: CASSQVVGDYEQYF. The CDR3 nucleotides are TGCGCCAGCAGCCAGGTGGTGGGAGATTACGAGCAGTACTTC.